The count of the clone carrying this TCR beta chain is one. The germline CDR1 and CDR2 sequences are MNHEY and SMNVEV (reference sequence). The length of the CDR3 is 16 residues. Trimming shortened V by 0 bases and J by 6 bases, and 18 bases separated the two germline ends. The record originates from a study of PD-L1 blockade in urothelial cancer. The assay was immunoSEQ multiplex PCR, and TCRdb's table has in-frame clones only and misses some. The sample has 20,000 to 25,000 clones; nearly 90% are singletons. Sequenced here: PBMCs, sampled around atezolizumab (anti-PD-L1) treatment. The rearrangement uses TRBV27 and TRBJ2-7; unclear D gene. The TCR originated in a woman aged 60-70 years with urothelial cancer. CDR3 bases: TGTGCCAGCAGTTTATCGAGTTTTATTCGCGGCGCCGAGCAGTACTTC. Its protein is CASSLSSFIRGAEQYF.